This T cell receptor (beta chain) was identified during a study of cytomegalovirus exposure and HLA in healthy donors. This clone was seen a single time. Its antigen is unknown. Study-level results: The CMV antigen specificity of a few CMV-associated chains was confirmed through in vitro analysis. While the bulk of TCR sequences proved rare, some public TCRs turned up in many donors.

The germline V gene has CDR1 SGHRS and CDR2 YFSETQ. This CDR3 spans 14 amino acids. V lost 0 bases to trimming and J lost 1 base, with 6 bases between them. Using immunoSEQ multiplex PCR, the repertoire was profiled, and TCRdb retains in-frame clones only, with some absent. The table shows 55,000 to 70,000 clones, with roughly 94% occurring only once. The receptor was derived from a young man in good health and CMV-seronegative. V is TRBV5-1 and J is TRBJ2-3; a weak D match, TRBD2 (6 bases). The sequencing sample was made of PBMCs. The CDR3 is CASSLGLGTDTQYF. The CDR3, as DNA: TGCGCCAGCAGCTTGGGACTAGGCACAGATACGCAGTATTTT.